This T cell receptor (beta chain) was sequenced in a study of regulatory T cells in long-lasting Graves disease. For the study at large: Graves' patients, newly diagnosed, had taken antithyroid drugs under 3 months.

This clonotype came up many times. Its target is unknown. General study results and limits: A limited number of samples was an acknowledged limitation. Under persistent disease, TRBV28, TRBJ1-2 and TRBJ2-5 were used preferentially.

Time point given: newly diagnosed GD, antithyroid drugs for less than 3 months. RNA from PBMCs was the source of the TCR library. For TCR beta, libraries came from iRepertoire HTBI primers and Arm-PCR of CDR3 regions. TCRdb re-derived calls from the multiplex PCR reads in MiXCR, one entry per CDR3 protein. This table holds fewer than 350,000 distinct CDR3 sequences, about a sixth found once. V shed 8 bases and J 0 bases; nucleotides not matched to a gene: 4. CDR1 and CDR2 from the germline V gene are MGHDK and SYGVNS. The CDR3 is made up of 14 amino acids. The source was peripheral blood mononuclear cells (PBMCs), collected at new diagnosis, from a patient treated with antithyroid drugs. The chain uses TRBV25-1 and TRBJ2-1; 7 nucleotides line up with TRBD2. This TCR came from a female donor with Graves disease. In nucleotides, the CDR3 is TGTGCCAGCGCCCCGGGGGGCTCCTACAATGAGCAGTTCTTC. Translating gives CASAPGGSYNEQFF.